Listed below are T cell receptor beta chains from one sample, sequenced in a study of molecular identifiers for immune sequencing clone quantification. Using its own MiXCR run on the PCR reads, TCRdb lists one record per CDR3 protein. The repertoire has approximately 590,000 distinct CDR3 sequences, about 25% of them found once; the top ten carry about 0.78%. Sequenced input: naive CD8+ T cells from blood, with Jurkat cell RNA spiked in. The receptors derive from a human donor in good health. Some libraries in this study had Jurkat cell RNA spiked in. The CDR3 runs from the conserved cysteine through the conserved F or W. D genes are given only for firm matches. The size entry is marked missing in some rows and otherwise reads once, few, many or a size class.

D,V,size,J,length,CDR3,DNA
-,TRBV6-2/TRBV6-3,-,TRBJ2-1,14,CASSWTQGPGEQFF,TGTGCCAGCAGCTGGACGCAGGGCCCCGGTGAGCAGTTCTTC
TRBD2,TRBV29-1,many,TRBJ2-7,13,CSVSGLNPAEQYF,TGCAGCGTATCGGGACTAAATCCTGCCGAGCAGTACTTC
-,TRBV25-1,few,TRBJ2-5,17,CASSALRDSPSQETQYF,TGTGCCAGCAGTGCTCTACGGGACTCTCCGAGCCAAGAGACCCAGTACTTC
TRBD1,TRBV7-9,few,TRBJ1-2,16,CASSPRQGAVIGGYTF,TGTGCCAGCAGCCCCCGACAGGGTGCGGTAATCGGTGGCTACACCTTC
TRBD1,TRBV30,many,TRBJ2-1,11,CAWGQGNEQFF,TGTGCCTGGGGACAGGGCAATGAGCAGTTCTTC
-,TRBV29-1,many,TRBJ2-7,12,CSAEGSSYEQYF,TGCAGCGCCGAGGGCAGCTCCTACGAGCAGTACTTC
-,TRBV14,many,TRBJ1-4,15,CASSHYKGDGEKLFF,TGTGCCAGCAGCCATTACAAGGGAGATGGTGAAAAACTGTTTTTT
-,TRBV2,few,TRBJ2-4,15,CASSSLDVGKNIQYF,TGTGCCAGCAGTAGCTTGGACGTCGGCAAAAACATTCAGTACTTC
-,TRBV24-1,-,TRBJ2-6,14,CATSEGAGANVLTF,TGTGCCACCTCCGAGGGGGCTGGGGCCAACGTCCTGACTTTC
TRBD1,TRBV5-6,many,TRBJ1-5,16,CASSLYRQGPNQPQHF,TGTGCCAGCAGCTTGTACCGACAGGGGCCCAATCAGCCCCAGCATTTT
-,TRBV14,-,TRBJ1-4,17,CASSQDRPWTVNEKLLF,TGCGCCAGCAGCCAAGATCGCCCCTGGACGGTTAATGAAAAACTGCTTTTT
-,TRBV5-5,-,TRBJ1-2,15,CASSLVVQVEYGYTF,TGTGCCAGCAGCTTGGTAGTTCAGGTGGAGTATGGCTACACCTTC
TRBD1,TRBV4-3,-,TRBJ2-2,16,CASSPPLQGSTGELFF,TGCGCCAGCAGCCCGCCCCTACAGGGGAGCACCGGGGAGCTGTTTTTT
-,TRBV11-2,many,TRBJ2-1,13,CASSPGPRNEQFF,TGTGCCAGCAGCCCGGGACCTCGCAATGAGCAGTTCTTC
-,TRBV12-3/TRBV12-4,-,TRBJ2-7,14,CASSPRVRVFEQYF,TGTGCCAGCAGCCCCAGGGTCCGGGTTTTCGAGCAGTACTTC
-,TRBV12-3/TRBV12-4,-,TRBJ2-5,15,CASSLGWDGQETQYF,TGTGCCAGCAGTTTGGGATGGGATGGGCAAGAGACCCAGTACTTC
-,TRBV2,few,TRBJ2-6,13,CAILRGGANVLTF,TGTGCCATCCTGAGGGGTGGGGCCAACGTCCTGACTTTC
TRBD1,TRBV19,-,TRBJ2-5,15,CASSMGQGAGETQYF,TGTGCCAGTAGTATGGGACAGGGGGCGGGAGAGACCCAGTACTTC
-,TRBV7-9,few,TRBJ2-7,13,CASNAPQAGEQYF,TGTGCCAGCAACGCTCCTCAGGCCGGGGAGCAGTACTTC
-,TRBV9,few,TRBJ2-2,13,CASSPVAVGELFF,TGTGCCAGCAGCCCCGTGGCTGTCGGGGAGCTGTTTTTT
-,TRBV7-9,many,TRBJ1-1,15,CASSRSLTGNTEAFF,TGTGCCAGCAGCCGCTCTTTGACAGGGAACACTGAAGCTTTCTTT
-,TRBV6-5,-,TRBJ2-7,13,CASSQSEGYEQCF,TGTGCCAGCAGTCAGTCAGAGGGGTACGAGCAGTGCTTC
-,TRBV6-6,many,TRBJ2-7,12,CASSYGNGEQYF,TGTGCCAGCAGTTACGGCAACGGTGAGCAGTACTTC
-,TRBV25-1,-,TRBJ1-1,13,CASSEEDITEAFF,TGTGCCAGCAGTGAGGAGGACATCACTGAAGCTTTCTTT